This is a list of T cell receptor beta chains from one sample in a study of PD-L1 blockade in urothelial cancer. The data were produced by immunoSEQ multiplex PCR, yet TCRdb's version contains in-frame clones alone and is incomplete. The table has around 48,000 clones, 75% to 90% seen once; the top ten hold 10%. The sequencing here drew on PBMCs, taken around atezolizumab (anti-PD-L1) treatment. These receptors were taken from a man aged 60-69 years with urothelial cancer. CDR3s include the opening cysteine and the closing phenylalanine or tryptophan. D genes are given only for firm matches. Clone size, where shown, is once, few, many, or a class for clones that have expanded.

>TRBJ1-3|once|NA|TRBV6-1
TGTGCCAGCAGATCAGGCTCTGGAAACACCATATATTTT
CASRSGSGNTIYF
>TRBJ1-2|NA|NA|TRBV19
TGTGCCAGTAGTATCACAGGGAGCTATGGCTACACCTTC
CASSITGSYGYTF
>TRBJ1-3|NA|NA|TRBV11-2
TGTGCCAGCGGCCCATGGGGGCCCTCTGGAAACACCATATATTTT
CASGPWGPSGNTIYF
>TRBJ2-7|NA|TRBD2|TRBV11-2
TGTGCCAGCAGCCCCGACTTAGCGGGTGTTCACGAGCAGTACTTC
CASSPDLAGVHEQYF
>TRBJ1-1|NA|NA|TRBV19
TGTGCCAGTAGTATTTTTGAGGGGGCTGAAGCTTTCTTT
CASSIFEGAEAFF
>TRBJ1-4|NA|NA|TRBV6-4
TGTGCCAGCAGTGACAAGGGGGGGGCTTGCTTTAATGAAAAACTGTTTTTT
CASSDKGGACFNEKLFF
>TRBJ2-7|NA|NA|TRBV5-1
TGCGCCAGCAGCTTCGACAGTAACTACGAGCAGTACTTC
CASSFDSNYEQYF
>TRBJ2-4|once|TRBD1|TRBV7-3
TGTGCCAGCAGCCCAACAGGGGGCAAAAACATTCAGTACTTC
CASSPTGGKNIQYF
>TRBJ1-1|NA|TRBD1|TRBV19
TGTGCCAGTAGTAAGGCGGACAGGGGCCATGGGGCTTTCTTT
CASSKADRGHGAFF
>TRBJ1-1|NA|NA|TRBV4-2
TGTGCCAGCAGCCGACTTCCGACAGACAGAGCTTTCTTT
CASSRLPTDRAFF
>TRBJ2-3|NA|NA|TRBV7-9
TGTGCCAGCAGCTCCAGCAGGGGTAGGACAGATACGCAGTATTTT
CASSSSRGRTDTQYF
>TRBJ1-1|few|TRBD1|TRBV5-1
TGCGCCAGCAGTTTTCTCCCGACAGGGGACAACACTGAAGCTTTCTTT
CASSFLPTGDNTEAFF
>TRBJ2-7|once|TRBD1|TRBV30
TGTGCCTTCCAACCGGACAGGGGTATCTACGAGCAGTACTTC
CAFQPDRGIYEQYF
>TRBJ2-1|NA|TRBD2|TRBV11-3
TGTGCCAGCAGCAAGGGGGCGGGGGGGGTCAATGAGCAGTTCTTC
CASSKGAGGVNEQFF
>TRBJ1-1|few|NA|TRBV20-1
TGCAGTGCCTTTACAGTAGAAGCTTTCTTT
CSAFTVEAFF
>TRBJ2-5|NA|TRBD2|TRBV4-3
TGCGCCAGCAGCCGTCGACTAGCGGCCGAGGGGGAGACCCAGTACTTC
CASSRRLAAEGETQYF
>TRBJ1-1|NA|NA|TRBV30
TGTGCCTGGAGGGGTAAAGGGGCAGCTGAAGCTTTCTTT
CAWRGKGAAEAFF
>TRBJ2-1|NA|TRBD1|TRBV6-1
TGTGCCAGCAGACAGGGGAATGAGCAGTTCTTC
CASRQGNEQFF
>TRBJ2-1|NA|NA|TRBV19
TGTGCCGCCTCCCGAGCTAGAGGGGGCAATGAGCAGTTCTTC
CAASRARGGNEQFF
>TRBJ1-1|NA|TRBD1|TRBV18
TGTGCCAGTTCCAGACAGGGGGGAAAAGCTTTCTTT
CASSRQGGKAFF
>TRBJ1-5|NA|TRBD1|TRBV19
TGTGCCAGTACCCCGACAGGGCCAAATCAGCCCCAGCATTTT
CASTPTGPNQPQHF
>TRBJ1-1|few|TRBD1|TRBV6-5
TGTGCCAGCAGTACGACAGGGAGAACTGAAGCTTTCTTT
CASSTTGRTEAFF
>TRBJ2-3|once|NA|TRBV27
TGTGCCAGCAGTTTCTGGGGAGAGGTGAGCACAGATACGCAGTATTTT
CASSFWGEVSTDTQYF
>TRBJ1-3|NA|NA|TRBV7-9
TGTGCCAGCAGCTTTGGACAGCAGAGCATATATTTT
CASSFGQQSIYF
>TRBJ2-2|NA|NA|TRBV29-1
TGCAGCGTTGGGGCACGATTGAACACCGGGGAGCTGTTTTTT
CSVGARLNTGELFF
>TRBJ1-6|NA|NA|TRBV7-2
TGTGCCAGCAGCTTAACGGCAGTAGCTAATTCACCCCTCCACTTT
CASSLTAVANSPLHF
>TRBJ2-1|NA|NA|TRBV7-8
TGTGCCAGCAGCTTAGCCGAGGTGACTAGTAATCGGTTCTTC
CASSLAEVTSNRFF
>TRBJ1-1|NA|NA|TRBV6-1
TGTGCCAGCAGTGAACCTGGACACCTGAACACTGAAGCTTTCTTT
CASSEPGHLNTEAFF
>TRBJ2-2|NA|TRBD1|TRBV9
TGTGCCAGCAGCCCCCGACAGGGGTCGAACACCGGGGAGCTGTTTTTT
CASSPRQGSNTGELFF
>TRBJ1-5|NA|NA|TRBV9
TGTGCCAGCAGCGTAGTAGAAGATCAGCCCCAGCATTTT
CASSVVEDQPQHF
>TRBJ2-1|NA|TRBD2|TRBV7-7
TGTGCTAGCAGCTTAGGCCCAGCGGGGGGGCCCAACTTGAAATTCTTC
CASSLGPAGGPNLKFF
>TRBJ2-7|NA|NA|TRBV19
TGTGCCAGTAGTAACGACGGAGCGCCCTACGAGCAGTACTTC
CASSNDGAPYEQYF
>TRBJ2-1|NA|NA|TRBV4-2
TGTGCCAGCAGCCAGGCCCGGGGACGTGGGGGGGAGCAGTTCTTC
CASSQARGRGGEQFF
>TRBJ1-1|few|NA|TRBV5-4
TGTGCCAGCAGGCCATCGTGGCAGATGAACACTGAAGCTTTCTTT
CASRPSWQMNTEAFF
>TRBJ1-2|once|NA|TRBV9
TGTGCCAGCAGCGTAGTGGACAGTAGCTCTGGCTACACCTTC
CASSVVDSSSGYTF
>TRBJ1-2|NA|NA|TRBV4-3
TGCGCCAGCAGCCAGACGATCGGGGGGAACTATGGCTACACCTTC
CASSQTIGGNYGYTF
>TRBJ2-1|NA|NA|TRBV2
TGTGCCAGCAGTAGCACCTCTCCCCTCGTTAATGAGCAGTTCTTC
CASSSTSPLVNEQFF
>TRBJ1-5|NA|TRBD1|TRBV7-2
TGTGCCAGCAGCTCAAACCCGACGGACAGGGTGAATCAGCCCCAGCATTTT
CASSSNPTDRVNQPQHF
>TRBJ2-1|NA|TRBD2|TRBV2
TGTGCCAGCAGTCCCCCCCGCGGGGGTAATGAGCAGTTCTTC
CASSPPRGGNEQFF
>TRBJ1-5|NA|TRBD1|TRBV30
TGTGCCTGGAGGGGGACAGGGAATCAGCCCCAGCATTTT
CAWRGTGNQPQHF
>TRBJ1-5|NA|NA|TRBV6-1
TGTGCCAGCAGTGAAAGCCAGGCTCCCAATCAGCCCCAGCATTTT
CASSESQAPNQPQHF
>TRBJ1-1|NA|NA|TRBV27
TGTGCCAGCAGTCAGCACAGGAGGAACACTGAAGCTTTCTTT
CASSQHRRNTEAFF
>TRBJ2-5|once|NA|TRBV2
TGTGCCAGCCAGGGTGGGACTTTCGAGGTGACCCAGTACTTC
CASQGGTFEVTQYF
>TRBJ2-5|NA|NA|TRBV7-3
TGTGCCAGCAGCTTGGCGGGGCGGCAAGAGACCCAGTACTTC
CASSLAGRQETQYF
>TRBJ2-7|NA|NA|TRBV19
TGTGCCAGTAGTGGGGACCAGGGAGGCTACGAGCAGTACTTC
CASSGDQGGYEQYF
>TRBJ2-3|NA|NA|TRBV7-9
TGTGCCAGCAGCTTTCGGGTAGATACGCAGTATTTT
CASSFRVDTQYF
>TRBJ2-5|NA|NA|TRBV12-5
TGTGCTAGTGGTTTAGCCCTAGCTGGAGAGACCCAGTACTTC
CASGLALAGETQYF
>TRBJ1-6|few|TRBD1|TRBV9
TGTGCCAGCAGTGACAGGGTAGGTTCACCCCTCCACTTT
CASSDRVGSPLHF
>TRBJ1-4|once|NA|TRBV18
TGTGCCAGCTCACCAGACCTCCAGGTCCGGACAACTAATGAAAAACTGTTTTTT
CASSPDLQVRTTNEKLFF
>TRBJ2-3|NA|TRBD2|TRBV7-9
TGTGCCAGCAGCCCCCGACTAGCGCAAAGCACAGATACGCAGTATTTT
CASSPRLAQSTDTQYF
>TRBJ1-4|NA|NA|TRBV18
TGTGCCAGCTCACCGACAGAGAATGAAAAACTGTTTTTT
CASSPTENEKLFF
>TRBJ1-6|NA|TRBD1|TRBV9
TGTGCCAGCAACCACTCCCCAGGGGGCGCGTGGAATTCACCCCTCCACTTT
CASNHSPGGAWNSPLHF
>TRBJ2-7|NA|NA|TRBV30
TGTGCCTGGATAGCCCGACAGTCCTACGAGCAGTACTTC
CAWIARQSYEQYF
>TRBJ2-3|NA|TRBD2|TRBV27
TGTGCCAGCAGTGGACCTCTAGCGGGGCGCTGCACAGATACGCAGTATTTT
CASSGPLAGRCTDTQYF